The subject of this entry is one T cell receptor beta chain. The antigen remains unidentified. These data originate in a study of T-cell memory formation after mild COVID-19. Overall study findings and caveats: Contracting CD4+ clones lay largely in CM and EM, with CD8+ ones residing in EMRA.

From the 5' RACE reads, TCRdb called clonotypes with MiXCR, one entry per CDR3 protein. The table shows 29,000 or so distinct CDR3 sequences, with 9% to 15% occurring only once. CDR1 SGDLS and CDR2 YYNGEE come from the germline V gene. With V trimmed by 0 bases and J by 2 bases, 8 bases remained unmatched. CDR3 length equals 17 residues. This TCR was recovered from an adult woman who had mild COVID-19 (a few samples of this study predate the infection). Cell type and time point are not known. The sample taken for sequencing was PBMCs or a T cell subset sorted from them (not recorded which). V is TRBV9 and J is TRBJ2-3; the match to TRBD1 covers 8 bases. The chain's CDR3 is CASSVAPRTGYTDTQYF. CDR3 nucleotide sequence: TGTGCCAGCAGCGTAGCCCCCCGGACAGGGTACACAGATACGCAGTATTTT.